This T cell receptor (beta chain) emerged from a study of low-dose radiotherapy and immunotherapy resistance in tumors. Overall study: The schedule for Cohort 2 used 1 Gy per fraction every two weeks, which added up to 13 Gy over 26 weeks. Aspirin was administered orally at 300 mg daily for four cycles, commencing on cycle 1 day 1.

Covering alpha and beta chains, TRAV- and TRBV-specific primers were used for the first-strand cDNA. TCRs were amplified for 20 to 25 PCR cycles with a constant-region primer and V-primer adapter. In TCRdb, the reads were re-called with MiXCR into one record per CDR3 protein. This sample has 13,000 or so distinct CDR3 sequences, with around 75% found just once. V was pared by 3 bases and J by 6 bases, with 11 bases between. This CDR3 is built from 13 residues. The sequence was obtained from a human donor with advanced metastatic prostate, ovarian, gallbladder or colorectal cancer (not recorded which). This table probably holds off-target reads from a library built for another chain. The genes are TRBV12-3 or TRBV12-4 and TRBJ2-5; D is possibly TRBD1 (6 bases). The CDR3 nucleotides read TGTGCCAGCAGTTTTCGGCAGGGGCAGACCCAGTACTTC. This translates into CASSFRQGQTQYF.